This T cell receptor (beta chain) is drawn from a study of blood T cell repertoires in COVID-19. Study context: PBMCs, B-cell-depleted T cells, or T cells provided the cDNA or gDNA that made up the material.

TCRdb keeps only in-frame clones here, not all; method: immunoSEQ multiplex PCR. This sample carries roughly 32,000 clones, more than 80% of them seen once, and the ten largest clones take about two fifths. Germline V lookup: CDR1 MNHNY, CDR2 SVGAGI (reference sequence). CDR3 length equals 15 residues. Trimming removed 6 bases from V and 6 bases from J; junction bases left unmatched: 9. This TCR was sampled from a man between 60 and 70 years old with active or convalescent COVID-19. Sequenced material: peripheral blood. This chain links TRBV6-6 with TRBJ2-3; 10 nucleotides line up with TRBD2. Here the CDR3 reads CASSGSGTSVDTQYF. CDR3 nucleotides: TGTGCCAGCAGCGGATCCGGGACTAGCGTGGATACGCAGTATTTT.